The T cell receptor beta chain under discussion was sequenced for a study of cytomegalovirus exposure and HLA in healthy donors (TCRdb year 2017). With regard to the full study: An earlier analysis of approximately 640 of the donors reported about 250 Gb of sequence data and roughly 100 million unique TCR beta sequences from around 200 million T cells. Roughly 300 gigabases of sequencing data and 70 million to 100 million unique TCR sequences were included in an early release covering around 600 HLA-typed donors. Among the roughly 400 genotyped donors, around 81% belonged to the genetic ancestry cluster associated with self-reported Caucasian donors. The aim of the study was to test whether cataloging public T cell receptors could identify signatures of past pathogen exposure. The study used immunosequencing to profile the T cell repertoires of approximately 640 subjects and linked those repertoires to cytomegalovirus serostatus. Along with the approximately 700-subject first cohort, a separate validation cohort of over a hundred different subjects was used. To predict cytomegalovirus infection status, the study brought together high-throughput TCR immunosequencing, statistical association of individual TCRs with disease status, and machine learning. A later analysis re-examined previously published TCR beta repertoires from just over 650 donors and added high-resolution HLA genotyping to investigate patterns of TCR occurrence. Rather than drawing on any new phenotypic data, the later analysis identified candidate immune exposures from TCR beta sequences and the way those sequences occurred across donors. An earlier analysis of about 600 of the donors used high-throughput TCR beta sequencing to judge whether each TCR beta V gene segment behaved as functional or pseudogenic. Donor age, sex, ethnicity and CMV serostatus were compiled alongside the repertoire data. A later genetic analysis used genome-wide SNP genotypes for about 55% of the 666 donors, treating that subset as a discovery cohort. Every discovery cohort repertoire had been produced on one sequencing platform. Class I and class II HLA loci were covered by the typing at four-digit resolution. Typing coverage differed by locus: A, B, C, DRB1 and DQB1 were typed in roughly 620-640 donors, DQA1 in roughly 500, DPA1 in roughly 590, and DPB1 in 472. Four to six DR-DQ haplotypes were handled as single units for association and clustering, since linkage in the cohort was strong. Across about 380 genotyped donors of the cohort, an average of roughly 250,000 unique TCR beta nucleotide sequences per donor were sequenced, and roughly 17% of those sequences were non-productive. The paper as a whole reports these results and caveats: Because some donors lacked HLA typing at each locus, the association tests relied only on the typed subset. The cohort was sequenced for TCR beta chains only, and without alpha or paired-chain data the features that could be detected were limited. According to a later analysis, most CMV-associated TCR beta chains appeared to be HLA-restricted, and the HLA associations seemed to be driven largely by CMV exposure. A further reported finding was that TCR beta sequences accurately predicted the HLA-A and HLA-B alleles for most subjects in the first cohort. Strong co-occurrence of HLA alleles, especially DR and DQ, made assigning TCR associations to individual alleles difficult. Specific HLA alleles were associated with 15,000 to 20,000 TCR beta sequences at a false discovery rate of 0.05 in a later analysis. The study listed around 160 TCR beta chains as associated with cytomegalovirus. In an earlier analysis of some 550 of the donors, most TCR beta V segments were observed in productive rearrangements about 87% or about 30% of the time, broadly matching IMGT annotations. It was suggested by the authors that the approach could potentially be generalized to other disease states and immunological phenotypes. In a later genetic analysis, fewer N-insertions in productive TCRs were reported among donors in an Asian-associated ancestry cluster than the approximately 710-donor mean. Compared with equally common non-associated chains, HLA-associated TCR beta chains in a later analysis were more clonally expanded and had lower generation probabilities. Immune exposure information for the cohort was limited to CMV serostatus. Linkage disequilibrium might explain the correlated functional status among segregating V segments, but an unknown experimental factor could not be excluded. Roughly 17 rarely observed V segments, including chromosome 9 orphons, were excluded from the earlier analysis of just under 600 of the donors because counts were too low. Three of the identified cytomegalovirus-associated TCR beta chains were confirmed in vitro to be specific for cytomegalovirus antigens. The classifier was reported to diagnose cytomegalovirus status with high specificity and sensitivity in both the original cohort and the validation cohort. Across donors, most TCR sequences were observed very rarely, whereas some public TCRs were present in many individuals. In a later analysis, several top co-occurrence clusters were reported to appear linked to parvovirus B19, influenza, CMV and Epstein-Barr virus. V-gene and J-gene trimming of TCR beta chains was associated with a missense DCLRE1C variant in a later genetic analysis, and the association was replicated in an independent cohort. Sequencing depth was assumed to be roughly uniform across donors in the presence/absence analyses, though that assumption may not hold. The sequencing pipeline was judged likely to have produced a cluster of highly shared sequence variants as a technical artifact. In a later analysis, TCR association rates were found to vary across HLA loci, with the most associated TCRs seen for DRB1 alleles and the fewest for HLA-C alleles. Some IMGT-functional V segments, including TRBV6-2 and TRBV6-3, could not be told apart with the 87-base-pair reads, so those segments were excluded.

Clipping removes 3 bases from V and 2 bases from J, with 2 as the unmatched junction base count. Sequences SEHNR (CDR1) and FQNEAQ (CDR2) are obtained from the germline V gene (reference sequence). CDR3 length: 14 amino acids, cysteine to phenylalanine. Left in the record is the CDR3 DNA by itself, 42 bases read in frame from the first base. The library was produced with the immunoSEQ multiplex PCR assay. For the multiplex PCR, a mixture combining 60 forward primers for TCR Vbeta segments and 13 reverse primers for TCR Jbeta segments was used. The CDR3 region of rearranged TCR beta genes was amplified from genomic DNA by a multiplex PCR assay. The Illumina HiSeq System was used to sequence the amplified TCR beta libraries as 87-base-pair reads. Concerning the study's data processing: Across the 640 or so repertoires, a later analysis counted roughly 84 million unique TCR beta chains, roughly 11 million of which were shared by at least two donors. Raw reads were error-corrected and collapsed into unique sequences by a nearest-neighbor algorithm in which closely related sequences were merged to remove PCR and sequencing errors. V, D and J gene segments were assigned by aligning CDR3 sequences to IMGT reference sequences. Each retained sequence needed at least a six-nucleotide match to both a V gene segment and a J gene segment. Rearrangements were classified as productive when the CDR3 lacked stop codons and remained in frame with V and J, and all other rearrangements were classified as non-productive. Following IMGT convention, CDR3 was defined as the stretch from the second conserved V-encoded cysteine to the conserved J-encoded phenylalanine. The earlier analysis of 500 to 600 of the donors excluded sequences that lacked an unambiguous match to a single V gene segment. An earlier analysis of under 750 of the donors called V segments functional above 56.7% productive rearrangements and segregating when the between-donor standard deviation exceeded 5%. A statistical classification framework was built to diagnose cytomegalovirus status from the catalog of TCR beta chain sequences. In a later analysis, V and J genes were assigned by comparing TCR nucleotide sequences against IMGT/GENE-DB human TR gene sequences. The TCRdist pipeline was used in a later analysis to assign CDR3 sequences and most-parsimonious VDJ recombination scenarios. In a later analysis, each TCR beta chain was defined by its CDR3 amino acid sequence together with its V-gene family, and reads without a unique V-gene family were excluded. As a way to deal with suspected cross-contamination and a sequencing artifact, a later analysis dropped roughly 620 nucleotide sequences that were highly shared and had low generation probability. In a later analysis, a clonal expansion index was calculated for each public chain from normalized within-repertoire ranks of inferred template counts. Generation probabilities in a later analysis came from a VDJ recombination model fitted to out-of-frame rearrangements, and those results were checked against IGoR. In a later analysis, TCR-TCR, TCR-HLA and TCR-CMV co-occurrence was scored with hypergeometric tests, and a repertoire-size bias correction was applied to TCR pairs. To estimate false discovery rates, a later analysis permuted the HLA or CMV assignments 20 times. In a later analysis, co-occurring TCRs were grouped with DBSCAN, and TCRdist sequence similarity was added when clustering was performed within HLA-allele-positive subsets. Co-occurrence clustering excluded repertoires with fewer than 30,000 or more than 120,000 public chains, plus five with anomalous nucleotide sharing. The table comes from immuneACCESS by way of TCRdb, which keeps in-frame sequences with V and J called. Part of the clones is missing from these tables; in studies checked, under half for an unresolved V gene and the rest for unknown reasons. V and J calls plus clone size are reproduced from that table; the DNA served to infer D and trimming. The table for this sample lists 100,000 to 150,000 clones; around 70% of them were counted only once. The ten largest account for approximately 3.9% of the sample.

Points on this clone: The antigen it recognizes is unknown. Per-base qualities were not stored, and no clone one base away is much larger.

The cohort comprised some 700 healthy bone marrow donors. Cohort members were all nominally healthy when sampled, although unrecorded immune exposures were likely present. The donor tested CMV seropositive and was one of the 289 seropositive cohort members. Each donor provided a peripheral blood sample, and peripheral blood mononuclear cells were used for TCR beta sequencing. Genomic DNA extraction from the blood cell samples was performed with the Qiagen DNeasy Blood Extraction Kit. Here the chain combines TRBV7-9 and TRBJ1-2; 8 of the junction bases match TRBD1. This TCR derives from a middle-aged man in good health and CMV-seropositive. Sequenced: PBMCs. At the DNA level, the sequence is TGTGCCAGCAGCTTTGGACAGGGCAACTATGGCTACACCTTC. Translated, this is CASSFGQGNYGYTF.